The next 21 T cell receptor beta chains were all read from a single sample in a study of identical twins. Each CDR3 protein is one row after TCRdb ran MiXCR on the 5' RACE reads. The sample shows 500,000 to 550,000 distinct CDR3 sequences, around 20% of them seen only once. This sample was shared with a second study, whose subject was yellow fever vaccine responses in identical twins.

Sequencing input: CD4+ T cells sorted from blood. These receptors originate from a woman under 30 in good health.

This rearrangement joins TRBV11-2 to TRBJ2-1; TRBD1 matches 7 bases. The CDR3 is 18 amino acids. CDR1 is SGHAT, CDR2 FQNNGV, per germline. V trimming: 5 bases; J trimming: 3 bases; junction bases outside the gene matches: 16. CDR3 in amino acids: CASSTYRGSSAIYNEQFF. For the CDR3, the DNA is TGTGCCAGCAGCACATACAGGGGATCAAGCGCCATCTACAATGAGCAGTTCTTC.

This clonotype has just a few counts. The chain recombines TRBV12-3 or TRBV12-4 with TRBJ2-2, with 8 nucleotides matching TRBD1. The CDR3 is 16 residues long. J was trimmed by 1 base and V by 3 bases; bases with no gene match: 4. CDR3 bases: TGTGCCAGCAGTTTGGGACAGGCTAGGAACACCGGGGAGCTGTTTTTT. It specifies CASSLGQARNTGELFF.

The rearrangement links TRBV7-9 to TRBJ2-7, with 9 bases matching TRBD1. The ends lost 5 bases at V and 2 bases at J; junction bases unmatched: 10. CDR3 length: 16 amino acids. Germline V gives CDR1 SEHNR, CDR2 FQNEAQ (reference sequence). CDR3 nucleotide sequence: TGTGCCAGCAGCCCGGGACAGGGAAGAGGGCCCTACGAGCAGTACTTC. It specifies CASSPGQGRGPYEQYF. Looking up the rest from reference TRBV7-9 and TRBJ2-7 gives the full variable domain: DTGVSQNPRHKITKRGQNVTFRCDPISEHNRLYWYRQTLGQGPEFLTYFQNEAQLEKSRLLSDRFSAERPKGSFSTLEIQRTEQGDSAMYLCASSPGQGRGPYEQYFGPGTRLTVT.

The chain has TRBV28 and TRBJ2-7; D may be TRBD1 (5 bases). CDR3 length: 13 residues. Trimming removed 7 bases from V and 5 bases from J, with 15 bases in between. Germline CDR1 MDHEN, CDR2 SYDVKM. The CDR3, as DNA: TGTGCCAGCATTCGGACACCCCACAACGAGCAGTACTTC. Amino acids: CASIRTPHNEQYF. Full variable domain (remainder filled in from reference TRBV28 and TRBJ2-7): DVKVTQSSRYLVKRTGEKVFLECVQDMDHENMFWYRQDPGLGLRLIYFSYDVKMKEKGDIPEGYSVSREKKERFSLILESASTNQTSMYLCASIRTPHNEQYFGPGTRLTVT.

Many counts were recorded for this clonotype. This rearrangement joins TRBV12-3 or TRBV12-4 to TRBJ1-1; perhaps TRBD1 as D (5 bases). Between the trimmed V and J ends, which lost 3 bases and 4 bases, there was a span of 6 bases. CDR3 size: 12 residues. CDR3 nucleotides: TGTGCCAGCAGTTTGACAGCCACTGAAGCTTTCTTT. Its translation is CASSLTATEAFF.

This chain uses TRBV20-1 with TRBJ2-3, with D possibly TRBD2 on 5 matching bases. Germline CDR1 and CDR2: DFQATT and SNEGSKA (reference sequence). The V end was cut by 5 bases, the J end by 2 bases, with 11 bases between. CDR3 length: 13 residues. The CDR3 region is CSAPGEHTDTQYF. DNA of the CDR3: TGCAGTGCTCCCGGGGAGCACACAGATACGCAGTATTTT.

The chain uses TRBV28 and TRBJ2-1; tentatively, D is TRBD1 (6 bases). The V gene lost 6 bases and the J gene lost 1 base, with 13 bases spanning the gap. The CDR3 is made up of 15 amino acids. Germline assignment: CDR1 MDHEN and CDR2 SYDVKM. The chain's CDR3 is CASRPQGESYNEQFF. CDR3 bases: TGTGCCAGCAGGCCACAGGGAGAATCCTACAATGAGCAGTTCTTC.

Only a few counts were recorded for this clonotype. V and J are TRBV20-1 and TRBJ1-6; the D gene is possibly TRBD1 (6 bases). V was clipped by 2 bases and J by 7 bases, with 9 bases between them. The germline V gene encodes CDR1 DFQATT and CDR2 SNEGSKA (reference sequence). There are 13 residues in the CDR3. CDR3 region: CSARTGPNSPLHF. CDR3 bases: TGCAGTGCTAGAACAGGGCCAAATTCACCCCTCCACTTT.

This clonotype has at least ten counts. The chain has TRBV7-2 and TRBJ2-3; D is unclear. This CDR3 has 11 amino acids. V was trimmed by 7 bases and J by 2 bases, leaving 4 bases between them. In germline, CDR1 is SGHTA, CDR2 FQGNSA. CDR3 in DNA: TGTGCCAGCACCCCCACAGATACGCAGTATTTT. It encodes CASTPTDTQYF.

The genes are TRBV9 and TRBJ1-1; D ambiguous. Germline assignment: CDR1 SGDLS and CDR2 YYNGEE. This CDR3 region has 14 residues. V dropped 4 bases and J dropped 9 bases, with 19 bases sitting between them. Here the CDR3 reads CASSKASEGLKAFF. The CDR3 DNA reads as TGTGCCAGCAGCAAAGCTTCGGAGGGCTTGAAAGCTTTCTTT.

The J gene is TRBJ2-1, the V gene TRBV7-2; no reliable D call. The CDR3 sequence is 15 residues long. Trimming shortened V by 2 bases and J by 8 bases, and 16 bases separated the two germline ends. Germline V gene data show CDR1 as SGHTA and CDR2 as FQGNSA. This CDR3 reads CASSLLDLTWDEQFF. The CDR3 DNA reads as TGTGCCAGCAGCTTATTGGATCTTACCTGGGATGAGCAGTTCTTC.

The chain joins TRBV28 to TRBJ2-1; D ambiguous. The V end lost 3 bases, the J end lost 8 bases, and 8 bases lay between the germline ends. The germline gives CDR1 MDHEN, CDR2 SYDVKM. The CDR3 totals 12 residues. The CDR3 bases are TGTGCCAGCAGTTTGAGCGCCCATGAGCAGTTCTTC. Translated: CASSLSAHEQFF.

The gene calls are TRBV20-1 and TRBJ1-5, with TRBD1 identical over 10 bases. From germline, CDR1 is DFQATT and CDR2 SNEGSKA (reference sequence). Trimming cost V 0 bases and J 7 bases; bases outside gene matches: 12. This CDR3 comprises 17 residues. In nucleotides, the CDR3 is TGCAGTGCTAGAGATAGGAGGTGGACAGGGGGAAGGCAGCCCCAGCATTTT. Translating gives CSARDRRWTGGRQPQHF.

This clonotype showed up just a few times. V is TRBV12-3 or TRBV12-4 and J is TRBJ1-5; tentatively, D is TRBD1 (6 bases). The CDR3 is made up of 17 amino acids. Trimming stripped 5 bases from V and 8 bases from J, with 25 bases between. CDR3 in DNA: TGTGCCAGCAGTATAAGTGGCAGGGGTACCGGGTCGGAGCCCCAGCATTTT. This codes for CASSISGRGTGSEPQHF.

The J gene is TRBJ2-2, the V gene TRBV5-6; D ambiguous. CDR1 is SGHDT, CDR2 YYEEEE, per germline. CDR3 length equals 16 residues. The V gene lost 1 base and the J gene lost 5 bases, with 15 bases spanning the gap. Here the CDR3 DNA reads TGTGCCAGCAGCTTGAATAGCAAAGGAAGGACCGGGGAGCTGTTTTTT. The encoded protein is CASSLNSKGRTGELFF.

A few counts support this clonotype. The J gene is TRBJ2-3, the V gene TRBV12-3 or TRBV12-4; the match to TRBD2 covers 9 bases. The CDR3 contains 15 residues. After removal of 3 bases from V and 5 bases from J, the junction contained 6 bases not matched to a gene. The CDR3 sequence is CASSLGVAGVDTQYF. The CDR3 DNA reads TGTGCCAGCAGTTTGGGGGTAGCGGGAGTAGATACGCAGTATTTT.

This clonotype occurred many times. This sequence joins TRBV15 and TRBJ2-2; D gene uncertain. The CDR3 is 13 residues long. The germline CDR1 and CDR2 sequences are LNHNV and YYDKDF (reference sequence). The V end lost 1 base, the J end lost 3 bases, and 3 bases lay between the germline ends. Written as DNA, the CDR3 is TGTGCCACCAGCAGAGCTCACACCGGGGAGCTGTTTTTT. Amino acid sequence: CATSRAHTGELFF.

DNA for the CDR3: TGTGCCAGCAGCCCAACGCGCAACGGTGAGCAGTTCTTC. It encodes CASSPTRNGEQFF. The chain carries TRBV3-1 and TRBJ2-1, with D unresolved. The CDR3 runs 13 residues. From germline, CDR1 is LGHDT and CDR2 YNNKEL (reference sequence). Trimming cost V 4 bases and J 9 bases, with 13 bases left between them.

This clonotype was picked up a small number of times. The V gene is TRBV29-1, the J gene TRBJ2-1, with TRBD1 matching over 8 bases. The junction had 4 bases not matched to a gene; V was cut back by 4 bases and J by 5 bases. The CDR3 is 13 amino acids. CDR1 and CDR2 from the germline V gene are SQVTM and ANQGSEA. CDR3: CSVAGQGHNEQFF. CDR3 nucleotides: TGCAGCGTTGCTGGACAGGGCCACAATGAGCAGTTCTTC.

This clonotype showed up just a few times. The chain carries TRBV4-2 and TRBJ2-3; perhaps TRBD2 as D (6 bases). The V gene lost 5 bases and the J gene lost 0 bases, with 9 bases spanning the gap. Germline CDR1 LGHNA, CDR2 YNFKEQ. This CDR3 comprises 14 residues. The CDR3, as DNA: TGTGCCAGCAGCGCGGGACTTAGCACAGATACGCAGTATTTT. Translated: CASSAGLSTDTQYF.

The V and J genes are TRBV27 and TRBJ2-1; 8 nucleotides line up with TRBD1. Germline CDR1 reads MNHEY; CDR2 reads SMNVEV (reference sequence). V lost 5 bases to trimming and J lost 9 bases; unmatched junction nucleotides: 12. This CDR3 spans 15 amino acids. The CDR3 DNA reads TGTGCCAGCAGTAGACAGGGGACGGGACGCCCTGAGCAGTTCTTC. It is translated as CASSRQGTGRPEQFF.